The 14 T cell receptor beta chains below all came from one sample that was sequenced in a study of long-term antiretroviral therapy in people with HIV. It was version v3.0 of the immunoSEQ assay that was run at survey level. Some clones are missing from TCRdb's copy, which holds only in-frame ones; the method was immunoSEQ multiplex PCR. The table shows over 30,000 clones, with around 78% occurring only once. Sequencing used unsorted PBMCs, obtained 3.1 years after starting antiretroviral therapy. All receptors come from a woman between 50 and 59 years old with HIV.

The V and J genes are TRBV29-1 and TRBJ2-3; D unresolved. The CDR3 extends over 15 amino acids. The V end was cut by 4 bases, the J end by 0 bases, with 14 bases between. CDR1 and CDR2 (germline): SQVTM, ANQGSEA. This CDR3 is CSVARSSSSTDTQYF. The CDR3, as DNA: TGCAGCGTTGCACGTAGTTCATCTAGCACAGATACGCAGTATTTT.

The chain combines TRBV18 with TRBJ1-5; 8 positions agree with TRBD1. The V segment lost 1 base and the J segment 5 bases; nucleotides outside the gene matches: 7. Germline CDR1 is KGHSH and CDR2 is LQKENI. The CDR3 has 16 residues. The CDR3 loop reads CASSPRRTGKDQPQHF. In nucleotides, the CDR3 is TGTGCCAGCTCACCACGGAGGACAGGGAAGGATCAGCCCCAGCATTTT.

This chain uses TRBV12-5 with TRBJ1-1; 7 positions match TRBD1. Losses at the gene ends were 1 base for V and 0 bases for J; bases not matched to a gene: 8. This CDR3 is 17 amino acids long. Germline CDR1 reads LGHNT; CDR2 reads FRNRAP. CDR3 region: CASGLGQGRPMNTEAFF. The CDR3 DNA follows: TGTGCTAGTGGTTTGGGACAGGGACGGCCTATGAACACTGAAGCTTTCTTT. Full variable domain (outside the CDR3, taken from reference TRBV12-5 and TRBJ1-1): DARVTQTPRHKVTEMGQEVTMRCQPILGHNTVFWYRQTMMQGLELLAYFRNRAPLDDSGMPKDRFSAEMPDATLATLKIQPSEPRDSAVYFCASGLGQGRPMNTEAFFGQGTRLTVV.

This chain links TRBV6-5 with TRBJ2-2; maybe TRBD2 (6 bases). Between the trimmed V and J ends, which lost 7 bases and 6 bases, there was a span of 15 bases. The CDR3 is 14 residues long. Germline assignment: CDR1 MNHEY and CDR2 SVGAGI. CDR3 nucleotide sequence: TGTGCCAGCATCTCCACGGGGGAGCCCGGGGAGCTGTTTTTT. Translation gives CASISTGEPGELFF.

The chain is built from TRBV27 and TRBJ2-1, with 7 bases aligning to TRBD2. CDR1 is MNHEY, CDR2 SMNVEV, per germline (reference sequence). There are 15 residues in the CDR3. The J segment lost 7 bases and the V segment lost 8 bases, leaving 14 bases of the junction unmatched. The DNA of the CDR3 is TGTGCCAGCTCCCCCGGGACTACCCGTAAGAATGAGCAGTTCTTC. It translates to CASSPGTTRKNEQFF.

The J gene is TRBJ2-7, the V gene TRBV19, with D possibly TRBD1 on 5 matching bases. CDR1 and CDR2 (germline): LNHDA, SQIVND (reference sequence). V gave up 3 bases and J gave up 5 bases, with 20 bases separating them. This CDR3 is built from 16 residues. CDR3 amino acids: CASSITPGSLLNEQYF. CDR3 sequence (DNA): TGTGCCAGTAGTATCACTCCAGGGTCACTATTGAACGAGCAGTACTTC.

This chain connects TRBV5-1 to TRBJ2-3; D is unclear. This CDR3 comprises 14 residues. Trimming cost V 0 bases and J 2 bases, with 7 bases left between them. CDR1 and CDR2 from the germline V gene are SGHRS and YFSETQ. CDR3 nucleotide sequence: TGCGCCAGCAGCTTGGGAGGCGCCACAGATACGCAGTATTTT. Translation: CASSLGGATDTQYF.

The chain is built from TRBV9 and TRBJ2-5, with no clear D. V lost 5 bases and J 1 base, leaving 12 bases between the germline ends. CDR1 is SGDLS, CDR2 YYNGEE, per germline. There are 14 residues in the CDR3. CDR3 in DNA: TGTGCCAGCAGTCCATCCCCAATCCAAGAGACCCAGTACTTC. It encodes CASSPSPIQETQYF.

In its sample, this clone was seen a few times. The chain employs TRBV30 and TRBJ1-4; D unclear. The CDR3 extends over 16 amino acids. Germline V gene data show CDR1 as GTSNPN and CDR2 as SVGIG (reference sequence). Trimming removed 4 bases at V and 10 bases at J, with 25 bases between. This CDR3 reads CAWTEGLGLRTGKLFF. Written as DNA, the CDR3 is TGTGCCTGGACCGAAGGGTTGGGATTGAGGACGGGAAAACTGTTTTTT.

The rearrangement links TRBV9 to TRBJ2-1, with 10 bases identical to TRBD1. The CDR3 spans 11 residues. V trimming: 3 bases; J trimming: 15 bases; junction bases outside the gene matches: 3. CDR1 is SGDLS, CDR2 YYNGEE, per germline. Here the CDR3 reads CASSGDRGPFF. In nucleotides, the CDR3 is TGTGCCAGCAGCGGAGACAGGGGGCCGTTCTTC.

The V and J genes are TRBV5-4 and TRBJ2-3; D might be TRBD1 or TRBD2, each matching 6 bases. Between the trimmed V and J ends, which lost 1 base and 4 bases, there was a span of 10 bases. The germline gives CDR1 SGHNT, CDR2 YYREEE (reference sequence). This CDR3 contains 14 residues. The chain's CDR3 is CASSLRGAADTQYF. The CDR3 region has the DNA TGTGCCAGCAGCTTGAGGGGGGCCGCAGATACGCAGTATTTT.

The V call is TRBV21-1, the J call TRBJ1-4; TRBD1, the table's D call, lacks a check against the DNA. TRBV21-1 is flagged as a pseudogene. The CDR3 loop spans 15 amino acids. The CDR3 nucleotides are TGTGCCAGCAGCTACCGACAGGGGGAGAATAAAAAACTGTTTTTT. Protein product: CASSYRQGENKKLFF.

Only a few counts were recorded for this clone. V usage is TRBV14 and J usage is TRBJ2-1; the D is unclear. The germline V gene encodes CDR1 SGHDN and CDR2 FVKESK. The CDR3 length is 12 residues. Trimming removed 1 base from V and 14 bases from J, with 12 bases in between. In nucleotides, the CDR3 is TGTGCCAGCAGCCAAGTTTTACGGGTTAAGTTCTTC. It is translated as CASSQVLRVKFF.

The chain has TRBV7-3 and TRBJ2-3; D is uncertain. This CDR3 has 13 amino acids. Trimming pared 6 bases from V and 0 bases from J, leaving 7 bases between. Germline V gene sequence: CDR1 SGHTA, CDR2 FQGTGA. As DNA, the CDR3 is TGTGCCAGCAGTATTCTGAGCACAGATACGCAGTATTTT. It is translated as CASSILSTDTQYF.